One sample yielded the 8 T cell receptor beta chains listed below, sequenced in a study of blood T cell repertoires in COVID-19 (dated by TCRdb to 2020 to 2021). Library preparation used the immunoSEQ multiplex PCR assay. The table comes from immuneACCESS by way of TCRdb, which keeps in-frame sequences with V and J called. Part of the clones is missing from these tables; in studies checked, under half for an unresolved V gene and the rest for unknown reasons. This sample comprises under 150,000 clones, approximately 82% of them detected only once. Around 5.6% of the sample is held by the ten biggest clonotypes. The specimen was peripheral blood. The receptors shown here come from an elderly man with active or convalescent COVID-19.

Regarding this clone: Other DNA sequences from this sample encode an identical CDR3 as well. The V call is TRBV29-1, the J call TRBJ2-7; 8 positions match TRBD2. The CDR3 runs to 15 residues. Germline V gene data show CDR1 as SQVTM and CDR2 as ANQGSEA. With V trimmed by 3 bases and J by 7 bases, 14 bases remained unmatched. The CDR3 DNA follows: TGCAGCGTTGAGACCGAAGCGGGGGCCCCAGGAGAGCAGTACTTC. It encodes CSVETEAGAPGEQYF.

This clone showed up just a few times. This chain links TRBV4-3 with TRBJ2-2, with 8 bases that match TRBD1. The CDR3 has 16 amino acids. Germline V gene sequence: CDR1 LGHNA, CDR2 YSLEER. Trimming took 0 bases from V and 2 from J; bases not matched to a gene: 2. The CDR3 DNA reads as TGCGCCAGCAGCCAAGACAGGGGGCATAACACCGGGGAGCTGTTTTTT. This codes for CASSQDRGHNTGELFF.

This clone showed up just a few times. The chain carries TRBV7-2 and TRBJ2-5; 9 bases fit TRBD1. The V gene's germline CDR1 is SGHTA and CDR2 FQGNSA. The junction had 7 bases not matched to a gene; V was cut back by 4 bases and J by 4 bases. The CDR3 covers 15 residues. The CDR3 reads CASSSDGQGRETQYF. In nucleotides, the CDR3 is TGTGCCAGCAGCTCCGACGGACAGGGGCGAGAGACCCAGTACTTC.

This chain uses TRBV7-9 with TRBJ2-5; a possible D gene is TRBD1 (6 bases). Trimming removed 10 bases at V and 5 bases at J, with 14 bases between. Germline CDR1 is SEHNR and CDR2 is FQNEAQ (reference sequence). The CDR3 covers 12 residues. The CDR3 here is CAMRTDGETQYF. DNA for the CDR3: TGTGCCATGAGGACAGACGGGGAGACCCAGTACTTC.

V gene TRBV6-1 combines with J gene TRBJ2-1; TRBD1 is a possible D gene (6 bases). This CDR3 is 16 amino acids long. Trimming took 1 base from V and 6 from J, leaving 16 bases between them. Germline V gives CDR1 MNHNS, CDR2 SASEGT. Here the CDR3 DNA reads TGTGCCAGCAGTGAAGAGCTCCGGACAGCGTTCAATGAGCAGTTCTTC. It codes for CASSEELRTAFNEQFF.

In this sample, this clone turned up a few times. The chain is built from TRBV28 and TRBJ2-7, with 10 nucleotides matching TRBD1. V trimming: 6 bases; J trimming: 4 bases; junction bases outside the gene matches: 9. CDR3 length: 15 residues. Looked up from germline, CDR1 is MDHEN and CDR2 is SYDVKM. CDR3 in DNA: TGTGCCAGCAGGGCGACAGGGGGCAGGTGGTACGAGCAGTACTTC. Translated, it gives CASRATGGRWYEQYF.

The CDR3 DNA reads as TGTGCCAGCGTATTGGACAACCAAGAGACCCAGTACTTC. It yields the protein CASVLDNQETQYF. The J gene is TRBJ2-5, the V gene TRBV5-4; D may be TRBD1 (5 bases). This CDR3 has 13 residues. The V and J ends lost 7 bases and 0 bases respectively, with 10 bases between them. Germline V gene sequence: CDR1 SGHNT, CDR2 YYREEE (reference sequence).

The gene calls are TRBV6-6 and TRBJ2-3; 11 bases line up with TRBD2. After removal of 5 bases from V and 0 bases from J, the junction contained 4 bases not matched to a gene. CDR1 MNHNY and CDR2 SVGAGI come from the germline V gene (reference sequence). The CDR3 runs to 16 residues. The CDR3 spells CASSPLAGGSTDTQYF. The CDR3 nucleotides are TGTGCCAGCAGTCCCCTAGCGGGGGGAAGCACAGATACGCAGTATTTT.